Shown below are 26 T cell receptor beta chains from a single sample sequenced in a study of T cell responses to AZD1222 COVID-19 vaccine. The protocol was immunoSEQ multiplex PCR, while the TCRdb copy is restricted to in-frame clones and leaves out a portion. This table holds more than 15,000 clones, about 90% found once. Here the sequenced sample was peripheral blood, taken 28 days after the second AZD1222 dose. The receptors were gathered from an adult who received the AZD1222 COVID-19 vaccine.

This rearrangement joins TRBV28 to TRBJ2-7, with unresolved D. Germline-derived CDR1 and CDR2 are MDHEN and SYDVKM. V lost 10 bases and J lost 0, with 10 bases in between. The CDR3 contains 12 residues. DNA for the CDR3: TGTGCCACCCTGACGCACTCCTACGAGCAGTACTTC. Amino acids: CATLTHSYEQYF.

This clone was seen a few times. This rearrangement joins TRBV7-9 to TRBJ2-2; the match to TRBD2 covers 9 bases. CDR1 and CDR2 (germline): SEHNR, FQNEAQ (reference sequence). Unmatched junction bases numbered 11, after V lost 7 bases and J lost 5 bases. The CDR3 runs 16 residues. In DNA, the CDR3 is TGTGCCAGCACTACTGAGGGACTAGCTTCTACCGGGGAGCTGTTTTTT. The encoded protein is CASTTEGLASTGELFF.

The DNA for the CDR3 is TGTGCCAGTATTGGGGGGAGCTCTGGGGCCAACGTCCTGACTTTC. This sequence encodes CASIGGSSGANVLTF. The chain combines TRBV19 with TRBJ2-6; tentative D call: TRBD2 (6 bases). This CDR3 region has 15 residues. Deletions cut 7 bases from V and 0 bases from J, with 10 bases between. Germline V lookup: CDR1 LNHDA, CDR2 SQIVND (reference sequence).

In this sample, this clone turned up a few times. Additional DNA sequences in this sample encode the identical CDR3. CDR3 loop: CASKGTYGYTF. The CDR3 region has the DNA TGTGCCAGCAAGGGGACCTATGGCTACACCTTC. The V and J genes are TRBV2 and TRBJ1-2; TRBD1 is a possible D gene (5 bases). The CDR3 length is 11 residues. V was shortened by 7 bases and J by 4 bases, with 7 bases between the two germline ends. CDR1 is SNHLY, CDR2 FYNNEI, per germline.

The chain combines TRBV28 with TRBJ2-3; 7 bases line up with TRBD1. The CDR3 covers 14 residues. The V segment lost 6 bases and the J segment 8 bases; nucleotides outside the gene matches: 11. CDR1 and CDR2 from the germline V gene are MDHEN and SYDVKM. CDR3 in amino acids: CASRGVGGEGTQYF. For the CDR3, the DNA is TGTGCCAGCAGAGGCGTAGGGGGCGAAGGTACGCAGTATTTT.

V and J are TRBV3-1 (or the pseudogene TRBV3-2) and TRBJ1-1, with D perhaps matching TRBD1 (6 bases). CDR1 and CDR2 from the germline V gene are LGHDT and YNNKEL (reference sequence). The length of the CDR3 is 15 residues. The ends were cut back, 4 bases at V and 4 bases at J, with 16 bases in the middle. The CDR3 sequence is CASSPQSRGGTEAFF. Written as DNA, the CDR3 is TGTGCCAGCAGCCCCCAGTCCAGGGGAGGCACTGAAGCTTTCTTT.

This chain links TRBV7-8 with TRBJ1-2; tentative D call: TRBD1 (5 bases). Germline CDR1 reads SGHVS; CDR2 reads FQNEAQ. V was pared by 4 bases and J by 4 bases, with 13 bases between. This CDR3 is 14 amino acids long. CDR3 residues: CASSSAGTVYGYTF. The CDR3 bases are TGTGCCAGCAGCTCCGCGGGGACCGTCTATGGCTACACCTTC.

The rearrangement joins TRBV6-6 to TRBJ1-2; 10 bases are shared with TRBD1. This CDR3 has 15 amino acids. Germline loops: CDR1 MNHNY, CDR2 SVGAGI (reference sequence). J lost 8 bases, V lost 9 bases, and 15 bases had no gene match. CDR3 DNA: TGTGCCAGTATCGGACAGGGGGGTTCAAGAATGGGCTACACCTTC. It specifies CASIGQGGSRMGYTF.

This CDR3 is CASSLAGNSNQPQHF. The CDR3 nucleotides are TGTGCCAGCAGCTTAGCCGGGAACAGCAATCAGCCCCAGCATTTT. The chain combines TRBV5-8 with TRBJ1-5, with D hard to call. This CDR3 is built from 15 residues. Deletions cut 2 bases from V and 1 base from J, with 10 bases between. Germline loops: CDR1 SGHTS, CDR2 YDEGEE.

V is TRBV28 and J is TRBJ2-1; 10 positions match TRBD2. The CDR3 has 17 amino acids. The V gene's germline CDR1 is MDHEN and CDR2 SYDVKM. Trimming cost V 3 bases and J 5 bases; bases outside gene matches: 10. CDR3 in DNA: TGTGCCAGCAGTTTCGGAAGCGGGAGGGCCGTCCACAATGAGCAGTTCTTC. It encodes CASSFGSGRAVHNEQFF. Supplemented by reference TRBV28 and TRBJ2-1, the full variable domain reads DVKVTQSSRYLVKRTGEKVFLECVQDMDHENMFWYRQDPGLGLRLIYFSYDVKMKEKGDIPEGYSVSREKKERFSLILESASTNQTSMYLCASSFGSGRAVHNEQFFGPGTRLTVL.

V usage is TRBV2 and J usage is TRBJ2-2; D remains unclear. V shed 7 bases and J shed 3 bases, with 12 bases lying between them. This CDR3 comprises 14 residues. Germline loops: CDR1 SNHLY, CDR2 FYNNEI. The chain's CDR3 is CASTIGSHTGELFF. The CDR3 DNA follows: TGTGCCAGCACTATCGGGTCTCACACCGGGGAGCTGTTTTTT.

This clone has only one observation. The V and J genes are TRBV27 and TRBJ2-7; TRBD2 is a possible D gene (6 bases). The CDR3 sequence is 14 residues long. V dropped 5 bases and J dropped 7 bases, with 18 bases sitting between them. Looked up from germline, CDR1 is MNHEY and CDR2 is SMNVEV (reference sequence). The CDR3 reads CASSPGDSWWEQYF. CDR3 DNA sequence: TGTGCCAGCAGTCCGGGGGACTCTTGGTGGGAGCAGTACTTC.

The rearrangement links TRBV29-1 to TRBJ1-2; D is uncertain. CDR3 length: 13 amino acids. Germline V gene sequence: CDR1 SQVTM, CDR2 ANQGSEA. V shed 3 bases and J shed 8 bases, with 16 bases lying between them. Written as DNA, the CDR3 is TGCAGCGTTGATCCAGCGGGTTCCGGGGGCTACACCTTC. This translates into CSVDPAGSGGYTF. Variable domain in full (rest from reference TRBV29-1 and TRBJ1-2): SAVISQKPSRDICQRGTSLTIQCQVDSQVTMMFWYRQQPGQSLTLIATANQGSEATYESGFVIDKFPISRPNLTFSTLTVSNMSPEDSSIYLCSVDPAGSGGYTFGSGTRLTVV.

The gene calls are TRBV5-4 and TRBJ2-3; D ambiguous. Germline V gene sequence: CDR1 SGHNT, CDR2 YYREEE (reference sequence). The germline V and J ends were trimmed by 3 bases and 0 bases, with 17 bases remaining between them. This CDR3 contains 17 residues. CDR3 sequence reads: CASSSIGRPESTDTQYF. The CDR3 DNA follows: TGTGCCAGCAGCTCAATCGGCCGGCCAGAGAGCACAGATACGCAGTATTTT.

This clone was seen more than once but under ten times. This chain uses TRBV10-3 with TRBJ1-4; tentative D call: TRBD1 (5 bases). This CDR3 comprises 15 residues. Germline CDR1 ENHRY, CDR2 SYGVKD. The ends were cut back, 2 bases at V and 2 bases at J, with 9 bases in the middle. The CDR3 sequence is CAISEQRGTNEKLFF. CDR3 sequence (DNA): TGTGCCATCAGTGAGCAACGGGGGACTAATGAAAAACTGTTTTTT.

V is TRBV4-1 and J is TRBJ1-3; no definite D call. Trimming shortened V by 0 bases and J by 2 bases, and 17 bases separated the two germline ends. The CDR3 sequence is 18 residues long. Germline V gene data show CDR1 as MGHRA and CDR2 as YSYEKL. The CDR3, as DNA: TGCGCCAGCAGCCAAGATCCCGGTCCGGGCTTCGCTGGAAACACCATATATTTT. Its protein is CASSQDPGPGFAGNTIYF.

This sequence joins TRBV5-1 and TRBJ2-7, with TRBD2 matching 9 bases. From germline, CDR1 is SGHRS and CDR2 YFSETQ. This CDR3 spans 15 amino acids. With V trimmed by 4 bases and J by 1 base, 6 bases remained unmatched. The CDR3 DNA is TGCGCCAGCAGCCACACTAGCGGGCCGTCCTACGAGCAGTACTTC. Its protein product is CASSHTSGPSYEQYF.

The chain uses TRBV24-1 and TRBJ1-1; TRBD1 matches at 8 bases. The V gene's germline CDR1 is KGHDR and CDR2 SFDVKD. Unmatched junction bases numbered 7, after V lost 6 bases and J lost 2 bases. The CDR3 covers 15 residues. CDR3 sequence reads: CATSRSAGGNTEAFF. The CDR3 region has the DNA TGTGCCACCAGTCGATCGGCAGGGGGCAACACTGAAGCTTTCTTT.

The gene calls are TRBV10-3 and TRBJ2-7, with D possibly matching TRBD1 (6 bases). Germline V gives CDR1 ENHRY, CDR2 SYGVKD. With 8 bases removed from V and 0 bases from J, the gap between germline ends came to 8 bases. The CDR3 is 12 residues long. This CDR3 reads CAIAGDSYEQYV. Written as DNA, the CDR3 is TGTGCCATCGCAGGGGACTCCTACGAGCAGTACGTC.

The gene calls are TRBV24-1 and TRBJ1-1; D not certain. The germline V gene encodes CDR1 KGHDR and CDR2 SFDVKD. This CDR3 is 13 amino acids long. Trimming removed 3 bases at V and 3 bases at J, with 7 bases between. CDR3 nucleotide sequence: TGTGCCACCAGTGATCCGACTTACACTGAAGCTTTCTTT. Encoded protein: CATSDPTYTEAFF.

This sequence joins TRBV19 and TRBJ1-5, with 9 positions matching TRBD1. Losses at the gene ends were 8 bases for V and 2 bases for J; bases not matched to a gene: 7. CDR1 LNHDA and CDR2 SQIVND come from the germline V gene (reference sequence). This CDR3 is 15 amino acids long. CDR3 sequence: CASSTTGGGNQPQHF. The DNA of the CDR3 is TGTGCCAGTTCCACCACAGGGGGCGGCAATCAGCCCCAGCATTTT.

The rearrangement uses TRBV30 and TRBJ2-7; TRBD2 agrees at 12 bases. The germline V gene encodes CDR1 GTSNPN and CDR2 SVGIG (reference sequence). The junction had 6 bases not matched to a gene; V was cut back by 3 bases and J by 9 bases. The CDR3 runs 13 residues. CDR3 bases: TGTGCCTGGAGAGGGCTAGCGGGAGGGGGGCAGTACTTC. Translating gives CAWRGLAGGGQYF.

This rearrangement joins TRBV3-1 (or the pseudogene TRBV3-2) to TRBJ1-1; D not certain. Germline values: CDR1 LGHDT, CDR2 YNNKEL (reference sequence). V was trimmed by 4 bases and J by 0 bases, leaving 12 bases between them. This CDR3 is 15 amino acids long. CDR3 in amino acids: CASSPPGSMNTEAFF. The CDR3 bases are TGTGCCAGCAGCCCCCCCGGGTCCATGAACACTGAAGCTTTCTTT.

This clone was observed a handful of times. The CDR3 DNA sequence: TGTGCCAGTAGTGCTCCGGAGCTCCGGGGCTACACCTTC. Its translation is CASSAPELRGYTF. J is TRBJ1-2 and V is TRBV19; D not resolved. Trimming cost V 5 bases and J 8 bases, with 15 bases left between them. Germline V gene lookup returns CDR1 LNHDA and CDR2 SQIVND (reference sequence). The CDR3 covers 13 residues.

The J gene is TRBJ1-1, the V gene TRBV28; D might be TRBD1 (6 bases). The CDR3 has 16 amino acids. The V gene's germline CDR1 is MDHEN and CDR2 SYDVKM. Trimming took 4 bases from V and 2 from J, leaving 17 bases between them. CDR3 DNA sequence: TGTGCCAGCAGTTCGCAAGTGGGACATGTAAACACTGAAGCTTTCTTT. Translating gives CASSSQVGHVNTEAFF.

The J gene is TRBJ1-5, the V gene TRBV19; D not resolved. Looked up from germline, CDR1 is LNHDA and CDR2 is SQIVND (reference sequence). This CDR3 has 14 residues. V lost 1 base and J lost 5, with 9 bases in between. The CDR3 coding sequence is TGTGCCAGTAGTATAGTTCACACCGATCAGCCCCAGCATTTT. Translation: CASSIVHTDQPQHF.